The 30 T cell receptor beta chains given below trace back to one sample, sequenced in a study of tumor-infiltrating lymphocytes in primary liver carcinoma. Unsorted bulk tissue of about 20-32 mg yielded co-extracted RNA and DNA. Starting material of 500 ng total RNA yielded TCR beta cDNA via a constant-region primer. Investigators got TCR beta libraries out of three nested multiplex PCR rounds, done with slightly modified ARM-PCR. The study ran its first two PCR rounds for about 11 cycles each, using TRBV1-TRBV30 forward primers and a C-beta reverse primer. Each CDR3 protein is one row after TCRdb ran MiXCR on the multiplex PCR reads. Of roughly 100,000 distinct CDR3 sequences listed, around two thirds are singletons. The sample consisted of liver tumor tissue from sampling region 2. The subset denotes: tumor region T2, inferior pole. These receptors were obtained from a woman in her fifties or sixties with primary liver carcinoma and hepatitis B virus infection.

This sequence joins TRBV19 and TRBJ2-3; D not certain. The CDR3 runs 12 residues. Per the germline V gene, CDR1 is LNHDA and CDR2 is SQIVND (reference sequence). V lost 7 bases and J lost 6, with 11 bases in between. The CDR3 region has the DNA TGTGCCAGTATTTCGCGAACGGATACGCAGTATTTT. It codes for CASISRTDTQYF.

On this clonotype: A much larger clone differs from this one at a single base, so this may be a read error. The V call is TRBV7-9, the J call TRBJ2-7; D possibly corresponds to TRBD2 (7 bases). Looked up from germline, CDR1 is SEHNR and CDR2 is FQNEAQ (reference sequence). This CDR3 comprises 12 residues. V gave up 8 bases and J gave up 5 bases, with 13 bases separating them. DNA for the CDR3: TGTGCCAGCGGTCGGGGGGCTAACGAGCAGTACTTC. It codes for CASGRGANEQYF.

Notes on this clonotype: A clone one base away is much larger, so this may be a read error. V gene TRBV25-1 combines with J gene TRBJ2-1; no definite D call. The CDR3 consists of 15 residues. Looked up from germline, CDR1 is MGHDK and CDR2 is SYGVNS. The CDR3 sequence is CANSVGVTGSNEQFF. The CDR3 DNA reads as TGTGCCAACAGTGTGGGCGTTACGGGCAGCAATGAGCAGTTCTTC. Using reference TRBV25-1 and TRBJ2-1 for the parts outside the CDR3, the full variable domain is EADIYQTPRYLVIGTGKKITLECSQTMGHDKMYWYQQDPGMELHLIHYSYGVNSTEKGDLSSESTVSRIRTEHFPLTLESARPSHTSQYLCANSVGVTGSNEQFFGPGTRLTVL.

This rearrangement joins TRBV30 to TRBJ2-2; 10 bases match TRBD2. The CDR3 has 15 residues. Germline V gene sequence: CDR1 GTSNPN, CDR2 SVGIG (reference sequence). The CDR3 nucleotides read TGTGTCGTGGGGCGGCTAGCGGGAGAAGGCGGGGAGCTGTTTTTT. Amino acid sequence: CVVGRLAGEGGELFF.

To note about this clonotype: One end of the junction is discordant with germline, which a read error may explain. This sequence joins TRBV18 and TRBJ1-1; 7 bases line up with TRBD1. In germline, CDR1 is KGHSH, CDR2 LQKENI. This CDR3 is built from 16 residues. In nucleotides, the CDR3 is TGTGCCAGCTCACCTTTACAGGGGACCAGCGGGACTGAAGCTTACTTT. This codes for CASSPLQGTSGTEAYF.

A note on this clonotype: The CDR3 ends on some other residue instead of the conserved phenylalanine or tryptophan, so this is likely a read error. This rearrangement joins TRBV6-2 or TRBV6-3 to TRBJ1-5, with 7 nucleotides matching TRBD1. V dropped 4 bases and J dropped 2; count of bases not matched to a gene: 5. The V gene's germline CDR1 is MNHEY and CDR2 SVGEGT. The CDR3 is 15 amino acids. The CDR3 sequence: CASSSGGWGNQPQHS. The CDR3 bases are TGTGCCAGCAGTTCAGGGGGTTGGGGCAATCAGCCCCAGCATTCT.

A note on this clonotype: Since no conserved phenylalanine or tryptophan closes the CDR3, a read error is the likely cause. The chain combines TRBV5-5 with TRBJ2-7; D possibly corresponds to TRBD1 (5 bases). Deletions cut 7 bases from V and 0 bases from J, with 20 bases between. The germline V gene has CDR1 SGHKS and CDR2 YYEKEE (reference sequence). The CDR3 runs 16 residues. The CDR3 spells CASALTGSVLSYEQYL. The CDR3 nucleotides are TGTGCCAGCGCCCTAACAGGTTCAGTGCTCTCCTACGAGCAGTACTTA.

The chain employs TRBV11-2 and TRBJ2-2; a weak D match, TRBD1 (6 bases). CDR3 size: 13 residues. V was shortened by 0 bases and J by 10 bases, with 9 bases between the two germline ends. The V gene's germline CDR1 is SGHAT and CDR2 FQNNGV. The CDR3 reads CASSLDWTVELFF. CDR3 bases: TGTGCCAGCAGCTTAGATTGGACAGTGGAGCTGTTTTTT.

The chain carries TRBV7-2 and TRBJ1-6; 7 bases match TRBD1. The V gene's germline CDR1 is SGHTA and CDR2 FQGNSA. Germline trimming cut 3 bases from V and 14 bases from J; bases unmatched to any gene: 13. The CDR3 sequence is 15 residues long. CDR3 residues: CASSFKTGKGITLHF. The CDR3 DNA reads TGTGCCAGCAGCTTCAAGACAGGGAAGGGTATTACCCTCCACTTT. The full variable domain, its missing parts supplied by reference TRBV7-2 and TRBJ1-6, is GAGVSQSPSNKVTEKGKDVELRCDPISGHTALYWYRQSLGQGLEFLIYFQGNSAPDKSGLPSDRFSAERTGGSVSTLTIQRTQQEDSAVYLCASSFKTGKGITLHFGNGTRLTVT.

In regard to this clonotype: Germline is not matched at one junction end, which may reflect a read error. This chain links TRBV11-2 with TRBJ2-3; TRBD2 agrees at 7 bases. Germline CDR1 SGHAT, CDR2 FQNNGV. The CDR3 contains 14 residues. The CDR3: CASNLGLPTDTRYF. The CDR3 nucleotides read TGTGCCAGCAACCTGGGACTACCCACAGATACGCGGTATTTT. Filled out from reference TRBV11-2 and TRBJ2-3, the complete variable domain reads EAGVAQSPRYKIIEKRQSVAFWCNPISGHATLYWYQQILGQGPKLLIQFQNNGVVDDSQLPKDRFSAERLKGVDSTLKIQPAKLEDSAVYLCASNLGLPTDTRYFGPGTRLTVL.

The V gene is TRBV28, the J gene TRBJ2-3; the D is unclear. Germline V CDR1 and CDR2: MDHEN, SYDVKM. CDR3 length: 18 residues. V dropped 2 bases and J dropped 0 bases, with 18 bases sitting between them. CDR3 coding DNA: TGTGCCAGCAGTTTACCTGGGTACCCAGCACAAAGCACAGATACGCAGTATTTT. Translated, it gives CASSLPGYPAQSTDTQYF.

Concerning this clonotype itself: A much larger clone differs by one base, so this may be a read error. The chain carries TRBV5-1 and TRBJ2-7; perhaps TRBD1 as D (6 bases). The CDR3 runs to 13 residues. The V gene's germline CDR1 is SGHRS and CDR2 YFSETQ. The CDR3 protein is CASRRQETYKQYF. The CDR3 region has the DNA TGCGCCAGCAGACGACAGGAGACCTACAAGCAGTACTTC.

A word on this clonotype: The junction differs from germline at one of its ends, possibly a read error. V is TRBV4-1 and J is TRBJ2-7, with D tentatively TRBD1 (6 bases). Germline loops: CDR1 MGHRA, CDR2 YSYEKL. The CDR3 has 14 amino acids. The DNA for the CDR3 is TGTGTCAGCAGCCAAGGTCCAGGGGACTACGAGCAGTACTTC. Translating gives CVSSQGPGDYEQYF.

This chain connects TRBV28 to TRBJ2-7; D call uncertain. V lost 7 bases and J lost 0, with 4 bases in between. The CDR3 runs 11 residues. In germline, CDR1 is MDHEN, CDR2 SYDVKM. The CDR3 coding sequence is TGTGCCAGCAATTCCTCCTACGAGCAGTACTTC. Its translation is CASNSSYEQYF.

This clonotype was detected a few times. A read error may be the cause here, since a much bigger clone is one base away. V usage is TRBV12-3 or TRBV12-4 and J usage is TRBJ2-1; D remains ambiguous. CDR3 size: 11 residues. The V end was cut by 8 bases, the J end by 3 bases, with 5 bases between. The CDR3 DNA is TGTGCCAGCGGGGACTACAATGAGCAGTTCTTC. This translates into CASGDYNEQFF.

The chain employs TRBV28 and TRBJ2-1, with TRBD2 matching 9 bases. Unmatched junction bases numbered 11, after V lost 3 bases and J lost 11 bases. This CDR3 is 15 amino acids long. Germline V CDR1 and CDR2: MDHEN, SYDVKM. CDR3 residues: CASSLGGSGSHKQFF. CDR3 in DNA: TGTGCCAGCAGTTTGGGGGGTAGCGGGAGCCATAAGCAGTTCTTC.

A note on this clonotype: The CDR3 does not close with the conserved phenylalanine or tryptophan, likely indicating a read error. The chain carries TRBV7-8 and TRBJ2-2; TRBD1 matches 7 bases. V shed 5 bases and J 6 bases; nucleotides not matched to a gene: 6. The CDR3 contains 14 residues. Germline V gene data show CDR1 as SGHVS and CDR2 as FQNEAQ. In DNA form, the CDR3 reads TGTGCCAGCAGCGTCCGTACAGGGGCCGGGGAGCTGTTTTAT. Translated: CASSVRTGAGELFY.

The chain employs TRBV19 and TRBJ1-5, with 8 nucleotides matching TRBD1. V shed 1 base and J 7 bases; nucleotides not matched to a gene: 9. From germline, CDR1 is LNHDA and CDR2 SQIVND (reference sequence). The CDR3 has 16 amino acids. Written as DNA, the CDR3 is TGTGCCAGTAGTATAGGAGGAGGACAGGGAGGGCAGCCCCAGCATTTT. This codes for CASSIGGGQGGQPQHF.

With respect to this clonotype: At one end the junction does not follow the germline gene, possibly because of a read error. V usage is TRBV10-3 and J usage is TRBJ2-1; 8 nucleotides agree with TRBD2. CDR3 length equals 17 residues. From germline, CDR1 is ENHRY and CDR2 SYGVKD. The CDR3 DNA reads as TGTACCATCAGTGAGAGGCAGGCTAGCGGGTTCTACAATGAGCAGTTCTTC. Its translation is CTISERQASGFYNEQFF.

With regard to this clonotype: Its ends do not fully match the called genes, so a read error is possible. The chain carries TRBV10-3 and TRBJ1-5; D is uncertain. Germline loops: CDR1 ENHRY, CDR2 SYGVKD. The CDR3 extends over 13 amino acids. The CDR3 region is CAISVPSDQPQHF. Written as DNA, the CDR3 is TGTGCCATCAGTGTGCCATCAGATCAGCCCCAGCACTTT.

The chain links TRBV29-1 to TRBJ1-3; the D is unclear. The V and J ends lost 7 bases and 6 bases respectively, with 19 bases between them. CDR3 length: 14 amino acids. Per germline, CDR1 SQVTM and CDR2 ANQGSEA. The CDR3 reads CSAAWWEWPNTIYF. The CDR3 region has the DNA TGCAGCGCGGCCTGGTGGGAGTGGCCAAACACCATATATTTT.

In regard to this clonotype: The CDR3 does not close with the conserved phenylalanine or tryptophan, likely indicating a read error. V gene TRBV12-3 or TRBV12-4 combines with J gene TRBJ2-1; the match to TRBD2 covers 9 bases. The length of the CDR3 is 16 residues. The CDR3 protein is CASILEASGVYNEQFL. CDR3 bases: TGTGCCAGCATTTTAGAGGCTAGCGGGGTCTACAATGAGCAGTTCTTA.

Notes on this clonotype: A junction boundary mismatches the germline segment, possibly from a read error. V gene TRBV11-2 combines with J gene TRBJ1-2; D unclear. Germline V lookup: CDR1 SGHAT, CDR2 FQNNGV. This CDR3 region has 14 residues. The CDR3 sequence: CVSNLEPTNYGYTF. CDR3 DNA: TGTGTCAGCAACCTAGAGCCTACTAACTATGGCTACACCTTC. Full variable domain (missing parts from reference TRBV11-2 and TRBJ1-2): EAGVAQSPRYKIIEKRQSVAFWCNPISGHATLYWYQQILGQGPKLLIQFQNNGVVDDSQLPKDRFSAERLKGVDSTLKIQPAKLEDSAVYLCVSNLEPTNYGYTFGSGTRLTVV.

Of note for this clonotype: Since no conserved phenylalanine or tryptophan closes the CDR3, a read error is the likely cause. The chain recombines TRBV7-9 with TRBJ2-1, with D uncertain. CDR1 and CDR2 from the germline V gene are SEHNR and FQNEAQ (reference sequence). The CDR3 consists of 12 residues. The CDR3 region is CVSDDNYNEQFS. Here the CDR3 DNA reads TGTGTCAGCGATGACAACTACAATGAGCAGTTCTCC.

In its sample, this clonotype was seen once. A read error may explain this, as a much larger clone is one base away. The chain couples TRBV5-1 to TRBJ1-2, with D possibly matching TRBD1 (5 bases). Looked up from germline, CDR1 is SGHRS and CDR2 is YFSETQ. Between the trimmed V and J ends, which lost 3 bases and 4 bases, there was a span of 13 bases. The CDR3 is 14 amino acids. The CDR3 DNA reads TGCGCCAGCAGCTCTGTGGTAAGGGGCTATGGCTACACCTTC. Translation gives CASSSVVRGYGYTF.

The V call is TRBV11-3, the J call TRBJ2-1, with 8 bases lining up with TRBD2. The CDR3 is 17 amino acids. V dropped 3 bases and J dropped 8; count of bases not matched to a gene: 15. Germline V gene data show CDR1 as SGHNT and CDR2 as YENEEA. CDR3 sequence: CASSFGGSREGHDEQFF. As DNA, the CDR3 is TGTGCCAGCAGCTTCGGTGGGTCTCGGGAGGGCCACGATGAGCAGTTCTTC.

Concerning this clonotype itself: Since a much larger clone is just one base distant, this may be a read error. The rearrangement uses TRBV5-1 and TRBJ2-1; D not certain. This CDR3 has 15 residues. The germline V gene has CDR1 SGHRS and CDR2 YFSETQ. Trimming left V 0 bases short and J 3 bases short, with 10 bases between. In DNA form, the CDR3 reads TGCGCCAGCAGCTTGGACTTCCCGGGCTACAATGAGCAGTTCTTC. Residues: CASSLDFPGYNEQFF.

The chain links TRBV5-1 to TRBJ2-2, with 10 nucleotides matching TRBD2. The junction had 10 bases not matched to a gene; V was cut back by 3 bases and J by 11 bases. CDR1 SGHRS and CDR2 YFSETQ come from the germline V gene. The length of the CDR3 is 15 residues. CDR3 amino acids: CASSSSGGRLRELFF. DNA of the CDR3: TGCGCCAGCAGCTCTAGCGGGGGTAGGCTTCGAGAGCTGTTTTTT.

Concerning this clonotype itself: Relative to the germline gene, one junction end is altered; a read error may explain this. This sequence joins TRBV6-1 and TRBJ2-3, with 7 bases lining up with TRBD1. CDR1 MNHNS and CDR2 SASEGT come from the germline V gene. The CDR3 is made up of 14 amino acids. CDR3 sequence (DNA): TGCGCCAGCAGTGTTACAGGGGATGGAAGGACGCAGTATTTT. This encodes CASSVTGDGRTQYF.

Comment on this clonotype: An end of the junction does not agree with germline; a read error may underlie this. The rearrangement uses TRBV11-2 and TRBJ2-3; perhaps D is TRBD1 or TRBD2 (5 bases each). Germline V lookup: CDR1 SGHAT, CDR2 FQNNGV. The CDR3 extends over 16 amino acids. Written as DNA, the CDR3 is TGTGTCAGCAGCTTAATATTGGTGGGGGAGACAGATACGCAGTATTTT. Amino acid sequence: CVSSLILVGETDTQYF.